This is a list of T cell receptor beta chains from one sample in a study of T cell responses to AZD1222 COVID-19 vaccine. Using immunoSEQ multiplex PCR, the repertoire was profiled, and TCRdb retains in-frame clones only, with some absent. The table shows 60,000 to 75,000 clones, with about 85% occurring only once. This specimen was peripheral blood, taken on day 0 of AZD1222 vaccination. These receptors were collected from an adult in good health. Both conserved end residues are part of each CDR3. D genes are given only for firm matches. Clone size is not always given. Where it is, it says once, few, many or a class for expanded clones.

J: TRBJ2-5
D: NA
size: NA
V: TRBV7-2
DNA: TGTGCCAGCAGCTTAGCGGTCGGCTACCGGGAGACCCAGTACTTC
CDR3: CASSLAVGYRETQYF

J: TRBJ1-3
D: NA
size: few
V: TRBV28
DNA: TGTGCCAGCAGTTTCCCGGGGGCGCGGGGAAACACCATATATTTT
CDR3: CASSFPGARGNTIYF

J: TRBJ1-6
D: NA
size: NA
V: TRBV5-4
DNA: TGTGCCAGCAGCTTGGAGACAGTTCGTAATTCACCCCTCCACTTT
CDR3: CASSLETVRNSPLHF

J: TRBJ2-7
D: TRBD1
size: NA
V: TRBV7-2
DNA: TGTGCCAGCAGCGGGGGACAGGGTTTGAACGAGCAGTACTTC
CDR3: CASSGGQGLNEQYF

J: TRBJ1-6
D: NA
size: NA
V: TRBV19
DNA: TGTGCCAGTAGTGGTTCGAGAAGGGGCGCTGGTAATTCACCCCTCCACTTT
CDR3: CASSGSRRGAGNSPLHF

J: TRBJ1-5
D: NA
size: NA
V: TRBV7-2
DNA: TGTGCCAGCAGCTTTAGGGGCTCAACAGGTCAGCCCCAGCATTTT
CDR3: CASSFRGSTGQPQHF

J: TRBJ2-1
D: TRBD2
size: NA
V: TRBV18
DNA: TGTGCCAGCTCACCAAGAGCTAGCGGGGGTTGGGAGCAGTTCTTC
CDR3: CASSPRASGGWEQFF

J: TRBJ2-2
D: NA
size: NA
V: TRBV12-3/TRBV12-4
DNA: TGTGCCAGCAGCCCCGGAAAGGCGGGGGAGCTGTTTTTT
CDR3: CASSPGKAGELFF

J: TRBJ2-7
D: NA
size: NA
V: TRBV6-5
DNA: TGTGCCAGCATTCGGGGGGACAAATACGAGCAGTACTTC
CDR3: CASIRGDKYEQYF

J: TRBJ2-3
D: NA
size: NA
V: TRBV25-1
DNA: TGTGCCAGCGCGGGACACCCCCAGTGGCGTACGCAGTATTTT
CDR3: CASAGHPQWRTQYF

J: TRBJ1-1
D: TRBD1
size: NA
V: TRBV27
DNA: TGTGCCAGCAGTTTTGCGGCAGGGGGTATGAACACTGAAGCTTTCTTT
CDR3: CASSFAAGGMNTEAFF

J: TRBJ2-3
D: TRBD1
size: once
V: TRBV4-1
DNA: TGCGCCAGCGTTCATCTGGGGACAGGGAGCACAGATACGCAGTATTTT
CDR3: CASVHLGTGSTDTQYF

J: TRBJ1-5
D: TRBD1
size: NA
V: TRBV18
DNA: TGTGCCAGCTCACCACCGGGACAGCGCAATCAGCCCCAGCATTTT
CDR3: CASSPPGQRNQPQHF

J: TRBJ1-4
D: NA
size: NA
V: TRBV7-8
DNA: TGTGCCAGCAGCTCTCGGGGTGCAACTAATGAAAAACTGTTTTTT
CDR3: CASSSRGATNEKLFF

J: TRBJ1-2
D: NA
size: NA
V: TRBV19
DNA: TGTGCCAGTAAGATGGTGCGGGCTCATGGCTACACCTTC
CDR3: CASKMVRAHGYTF

J: TRBJ1-5
D: NA
size: NA
V: TRBV7-2
DNA: TGTGCCAGCAGCTTGTGGCGGCAGGGAGACCAGCCCCAGCATTTT
CDR3: CASSLWRQGDQPQHF

J: TRBJ2-7
D: NA
size: NA
V: TRBV19
DNA: TGTGCCAGTAGTGCCCTCAACCCAACCTACGAGCAGTACTTC
CDR3: CASSALNPTYEQYF

J: TRBJ1-2
D: NA
size: NA
V: TRBV21-1
DNA: TGTGCCAGCAGCAAACGGGACAGAAATGGCTACACCTTC
CDR3: CASSKRDRNGYTF

J: TRBJ1-1
D: TRBD1
size: NA
V: TRBV15
DNA: TGTGCCACCAGCAGAGATCCCAGGGGGCGCATTGAAGCTTTCTTT
CDR3: CATSRDPRGRIEAFF

J: TRBJ1-1
D: NA
size: NA
V: TRBV6-6
DNA: TGTGCCAGCAGACTATTAGCTGAAGCTTTCTTT
CDR3: CASRLLAEAFF

J: TRBJ2-7
D: TRBD2
size: NA
V: TRBV9
DNA: TGTGCCAGCAGCGGGACTAGCGGGGGCGAGCAGTACTTC
CDR3: CASSGTSGGEQYF

J: TRBJ2-5
D: TRBD2
size: NA
V: TRBV6-2/TRBV6-3
DNA: TGTGCCAGCAGACCTAGCGGGGGTCGAGGGGAGACCCAGTACTTC
CDR3: CASRPSGGRGETQYF

J: TRBJ2-7
D: NA
size: NA
V: TRBV7-2
DNA: TGTGCCAGCAGCTTAGACCTGAGGACCTACGAGCAGTACTTC
CDR3: CASSLDLRTYEQYF

J: TRBJ1-2
D: TRBD1
size: NA
V: TRBV5-4
DNA: TGTGCCAGCAGCCGGGAGGGGGCGTCTGGCTACACCTTC
CDR3: CASSREGASGYTF

J: TRBJ1-3
D: NA
size: once
V: TRBV6-1
DNA: TGTGCCAGCAGTGAAGACGGGACCTCTGGAAACACCATATATTTT
CDR3: CASSEDGTSGNTIYF

J: TRBJ2-2
D: TRBD2
size: NA
V: TRBV9
DNA: TGTGCCAGCAGCGTAGCTACACTAGCGGGGGACACCGGGGAGCTGTTTTTT
CDR3: CASSVATLAGDTGELFF

J: TRBJ1-2
D: NA
size: NA
V: TRBV4-1
DNA: TGCGCCAGCAGCCAAGATCGGGGACGCTACTATGGCTACACCTTC
CDR3: CASSQDRGRYYGYTF

J: TRBJ2-6
D: NA
size: NA
V: TRBV6-5
DNA: TGTGCCAGCACTTTGACCCATTCTGGGGCCAACGTCCTGACTTTC
CDR3: CASTLTHSGANVLTF

J: TRBJ1-1
D: NA
size: NA
V: TRBV25-1
DNA: TGTGCCAGCAGTGACCCTAAGCGAGGGCGAGACACTGAAGCTTTCTTT
CDR3: CASSDPKRGRDTEAFF

J: TRBJ2-6
D: NA
size: NA
V: TRBV29-1
DNA: TGCAGCGTTGGGTTCTCTGGGGCCAACGTCCTGACTTTC
CDR3: CSVGFSGANVLTF

J: TRBJ2-7
D: TRBD2
size: NA
V: TRBV27
DNA: TGTGCCAGCAGTTCCCTGACTAGCGGGGGGTTCTACGAGCAGTACTTC
CDR3: CASSSLTSGGFYEQYF

J: TRBJ1-5
D: NA
size: once
V: TRBV19
DNA: TGTGCCAGTAGTATTGGGGCGGCTACCCACAATCAGCCCCAGCATTTT
CDR3: CASSIGAATHNQPQHF

J: TRBJ1-6
D: NA
size: NA
V: TRBV5-4
DNA: TGTGCCAGCAGCTCAGGACAGAGCTCCTATAATTCACCCCTCCACTTT
CDR3: CASSSGQSSYNSPLHF

J: TRBJ1-1
D: NA
size: NA
V: TRBV7-6
DNA: TGTGCCAGCAGCTTAGCGGGGGCCCCGAACACTGAAGCTTTCTTT
CDR3: CASSLAGAPNTEAFF

J: TRBJ2-2
D: TRBD1
size: NA
V: TRBV7-8
DNA: TGTGCCAGCAGCTTTGGGACAGGGGGCTACCTCGGGGAGCTGTTTTTT
CDR3: CASSFGTGGYLGELFF

J: TRBJ1-2
D: TRBD1
size: NA
V: TRBV12-5
DNA: TGTGCCGCTGAGGGGGCATCTAACTATGGCTACACCTTC
CDR3: CAAEGASNYGYTF

J: TRBJ2-1
D: TRBD2
size: NA
V: TRBV5-6
DNA: TGTGCCAGCAGCGTCGCTAGACTAGCGAATGAGCAGTTCTTC
CDR3: CASSVARLANEQFF

J: TRBJ2-2
D: NA
size: NA
V: TRBV5-4
DNA: TGTGCCAGCAGCTTGGGGGGAGGCGGACCCGGGGAGCTGTTTTTT
CDR3: CASSLGGGGPGELFF

J: TRBJ2-2
D: NA
size: few
V: TRBV9
DNA: TGTGCCAGCAGCGCGCCCGGGGGCCTGGGGGAGCTGTTTTTT
CDR3: CASSAPGGLGELFF

J: TRBJ1-1
D: NA
size: NA
V: TRBV28
DNA: TGTGCCAGCAGTAGTGGACTTATAGTGAAGGGTTTCTTT
CDR3: CASSSGLIVKGFF

J: TRBJ1-6
D: TRBD1
size: once
V: TRBV30
DNA: TGTGCCTGGAGTGTTAATCCGGGACAGGGTCGTTCACCCCTCCACTTT
CDR3: CAWSVNPGQGRSPLHF

J: TRBJ2-7
D: TRBD1
size: NA
V: TRBV6-6
DNA: TGTGCCAGCAGTCGAGACAGGGTTCTCTTCGAGCAGTACTTC
CDR3: CASSRDRVLFEQYF

J: TRBJ2-3
D: NA
size: NA
V: TRBV19
DNA: TGTGCCAGTAGTACTGGCACAGATACGCAGTATTTT
CDR3: CASSTGTDTQYF

J: TRBJ1-3
D: NA
size: once
V: TRBV10-3
DNA: TGTGCCATCAGTGAGTACGACAAGGGCCACACCATATATTTT
CDR3: CAISEYDKGHTIYF

J: TRBJ2-1
D: TRBD2
size: NA
V: TRBV27
DNA: TGTGCCACCCGTACCCTTCAGAGCGGGGGCAAGTACAATGAGCAGTTCTTC
CDR3: CATRTLQSGGKYNEQFF

J: TRBJ1-5
D: NA
size: NA
V: TRBV10-3
DNA: TGTGCCATCCAACCTTCGGGAGGTTCGGAGCCCCAGCATTTT
CDR3: CAIQPSGGSEPQHF

J: TRBJ1-2
D: NA
size: NA
V: TRBV2
DNA: TGTGCCAGCAGTGAATACGGGGGGCAAAACTATGGCTACACCTTC
CDR3: CASSEYGGQNYGYTF

J: TRBJ1-4
D: NA
size: NA
V: TRBV5-1
DNA: TGCGCCAGCAGCTTGGGAGGGGTAGCTAATGAAAAACTGTTTTTT
CDR3: CASSLGGVANEKLFF

J: TRBJ2-7
D: NA
size: once
V: TRBV9
DNA: TGTGCCAGCAGCGGCAGACAGAATAACTACGAGCAGTACTTC
CDR3: CASSGRQNNYEQYF

J: TRBJ2-3
D: NA
size: NA
V: TRBV5-4
DNA: TGTGCCAGCAGCTTGGTTCGCGGGAGCACAGATACGCAGTATTTT
CDR3: CASSLVRGSTDTQYF

J: TRBJ1-1
D: NA
size: NA
V: TRBV6-5
DNA: TGTGCCAGCAGGCGGACACCTATGAACACTGAAGCTTTCTTT
CDR3: CASRRTPMNTEAFF

J: TRBJ2-7
D: TRBD2
size: NA
V: TRBV18
DNA: TGTGCCAGCTCACCCTCCGGGACTAGCGGGGGGGGCTCCTACGAGCAGTACTTC
CDR3: CASSPSGTSGGGSYEQYF

J: TRBJ1-6
D: TRBD1
size: NA
V: TRBV23-1
DNA: TGCGCCAGCAGTCAAGAGGGACAGGATAATTCACCCCTCCACTTT
CDR3: CASSQEGQDNSPLHF

J: TRBJ1-5
D: TRBD1
size: NA
V: TRBV3-1/TRBV3-2
DNA: TGTGCCAGCAGCCAGGGGACAGGGGGTAATCAGCCCCAGCATTTT
CDR3: CASSQGTGGNQPQHF

J: TRBJ1-5
D: TRBD1
size: NA
V: TRBV6-6
DNA: TGTGCCAGCAGTTCGACAGGGGCGAACCAGCCCCAGCATTTT
CDR3: CASSSTGANQPQHF

J: TRBJ2-5
D: NA
size: NA
V: TRBV6-5
DNA: TGTGCCAGCAGAGGTTTAAGCGGTTTTCAAGAGACCCAGTACTTC
CDR3: CASRGLSGFQETQYF